The following is a T cell receptor beta chain sequence with its context. Sequenced by immunoSEQ multiplex PCR; TCRdb stores in-frame clones only, minus some. The repertoire holds about 44,000 clones, with 94% as singletons. This sample was included in a study of human thymus T cells. V gave up 1 base and J gave up 5 bases, with 14 bases separating them. From germline, CDR1 is SGHVS and CDR2 FNYEAQ. This CDR3 comprises 15 residues. Sequencing was performed on blood. The TCR was taken from a boy less than two years old with a congenital heart defect but otherwise immunologically healthy. The chain joins TRBV7-6 to TRBJ2-5, with D perhaps given as TRBD1 or TRBD2 (6 bases each). DNA for the CDR3: TGTGCCAGCAGCTTAGTTCCCGGGGGCCGGGAGACCCAGTACTTC. Translation gives CASSLVPGGRETQYF.